These T cell receptor beta chains were read from a single sample in a study of PD-1 blockade in classical Hodgkin lymphoma. The assay was immunoSEQ multiplex PCR, and TCRdb's table has in-frame clones only and misses some. The repertoire has roughly 61,000 clones, approximately 92% of them found once; the top ten carry about 15%. The starting material was peripheral blood mononuclear cells (PBMCs), obtained at baseline. The receptors come from a human donor with classical Hodgkin lymphoma. Each CDR3 is given without its conserved first and last residue. The listing skips clone size in some rows; elsewhere it reads once, few, many or a size class.

V	J	size	CDR3
TRBV7-6	TRBJ2-7	.	ASSLAPGQYEQY
TRBV29-1	TRBJ2-1	few	SVDYNEQF
TRBV28	TRBJ2-7	.	ASSLNGPSYEQY
TRBV5-6	TRBJ2-7	.	ASSRGLAPYEQY
TRBV4-1	TRBJ1-4	.	ASSSTPSTNEKLF
TRBV25-1	TRBJ1-5	once	ASSGIGDNQPQH
TRBV7-9	TRBJ2-7	.	ASSNGPDEQY
TRBV9	TRBJ2-2	.	ASSPPGHPRDTGELF
TRBV12-2	TRBJ2-7	.	ASRLDNFPPGQGTYEQY
TRBV6-4	TRBJ2-1	.	ASSVADNNEQF
TRBV5-1	TRBJ2-1	.	ASSLVEYNEQF
TRBV19	TRBJ2-6	.	ASREGAGANVLT
TRBV7-9	TRBJ1-5	.	ASSRGGQPQH
TRBV10-1	TRBJ1-6	.	ASSSDSNNSPLH
TRBV5-1	TRBJ2-1	.	ASSLAGFNEQF
TRBV6-5	TRBJ1-2	.	ASSYSGTLYGYT
TRBV10-3	TRBJ2-7	few	AISEWAGGQLGQY
TRBV6-1	TRBJ1-6	.	ASREAGGWNSPLH
TRBV5-6	TRBJ2-5	.	ASSLGADKETQY
TRBV19	TRBJ1-3	.	ASSIWRGAGNTIY
TRBV14	TRBJ2-7	.	ASSQVPYEQY
TRBV6-1	TRBJ1-5	.	ASSEGNQPQH
TRBV7-9	TRBJ1-1	.	ASSQPGLNFEAF
TRBV27	TRBJ1-5	.	ASSSGASNQPQH
TRBV7-9	TRBJ1-2	few	ASSFTTSYGYT
TRBV7-9	TRBJ1-5	.	ASSRDGDIKPQH
TRBV21-1	TRBJ2-7	.	ASSTSPDRVHEQY
TRBV2	TRBJ2-7	few	ASRTSGTYEQY
TRBV19	TRBJ2-5	.	ASSYRRVAEQETQY
TRBV6-5	TRBJ2-7	.	ASSYVDSYEQY
TRBV15	TRBJ2-5	.	ATGAGGGGTQY
TRBV10-2	TRBJ1-6	.	ATKGGNSPLH
TRBV30	.	.	AWSSFGAGAAYEQY
TRBV30	TRBJ2-5	.	AWSANFQETQY
TRBV5-4	TRBJ2-7	.	ASSRLDGNSYEQY
TRBV6-6	TRBJ2-3	.	ASSPTGGSTDTQY
TRBV21-1	TRBJ2-7	.	ASSRGTREPYEQY
TRBV6-5	TRBJ1-1	.	ASSAWLHTEAF
TRBV7-2	TRBJ1-2	.	ASSPTVPYGYT
TRBV13	TRBJ2-2	.	ASSSRLAGDTGELF
TRBV10-3	TRBJ2-7	.	AITPTKRGTTYEQY
TRBV5-1	TRBJ1-4	.	ASSFRPSGEKLF
TRBV4-1	TRBJ1-2	.	ASSQGWGRLDYGYT
TRBV10-1	TRBJ2-1	.	ASSSSLRGEQF
TRBV4-2	.	.	ASSQNAGVQSTYEQY
TRBV6-5	TRBJ2-1	.	ASSYELAGGNEQF
TRBV4-1	TRBJ1-2	.	ASSQALGGYYGYT
TRBV11-3	TRBJ1-4	.	ASSLMEKLF
TRBV18	TRBJ2-1	.	ASSPRLAGGNEQF
TRBV30	TRBJ2-5	.	AWTAGGQGSIRGETQY
TRBV19	TRBJ1-3	.	ASSIQTKNTIY
TRBV5-4	TRBJ2-2	few	ASSFVGGELF
TRBV2	TRBJ1-4	.	ASRATARVEKLF
TRBV11-2	TRBJ2-3	.	ASSLNPLVSTDTQY
TRBV4-1	TRBJ1-1	.	ASSTRTGSHTEAF
TRBV29-1	TRBJ2-7	.	SGDTSEQY
TRBV28	TRBJ1-5	.	ASSGDEYQPQH
TRBV6-1	TRBJ2-1	.	ASSETRAQPYNEQF